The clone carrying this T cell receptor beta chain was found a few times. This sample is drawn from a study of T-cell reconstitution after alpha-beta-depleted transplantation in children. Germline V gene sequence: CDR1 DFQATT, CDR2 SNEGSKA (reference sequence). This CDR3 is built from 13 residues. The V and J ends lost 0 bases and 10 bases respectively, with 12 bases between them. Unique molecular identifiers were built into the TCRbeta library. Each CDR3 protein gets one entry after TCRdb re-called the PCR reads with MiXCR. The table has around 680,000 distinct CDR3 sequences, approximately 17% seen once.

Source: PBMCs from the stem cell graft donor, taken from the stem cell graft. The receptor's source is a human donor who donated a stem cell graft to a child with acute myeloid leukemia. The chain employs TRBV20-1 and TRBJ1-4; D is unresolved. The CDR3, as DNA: TGCAGTGCTAGAGAGGAAGGGCCAGGAAAACTGTTTTTT. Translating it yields CSAREEGPGKLFF.